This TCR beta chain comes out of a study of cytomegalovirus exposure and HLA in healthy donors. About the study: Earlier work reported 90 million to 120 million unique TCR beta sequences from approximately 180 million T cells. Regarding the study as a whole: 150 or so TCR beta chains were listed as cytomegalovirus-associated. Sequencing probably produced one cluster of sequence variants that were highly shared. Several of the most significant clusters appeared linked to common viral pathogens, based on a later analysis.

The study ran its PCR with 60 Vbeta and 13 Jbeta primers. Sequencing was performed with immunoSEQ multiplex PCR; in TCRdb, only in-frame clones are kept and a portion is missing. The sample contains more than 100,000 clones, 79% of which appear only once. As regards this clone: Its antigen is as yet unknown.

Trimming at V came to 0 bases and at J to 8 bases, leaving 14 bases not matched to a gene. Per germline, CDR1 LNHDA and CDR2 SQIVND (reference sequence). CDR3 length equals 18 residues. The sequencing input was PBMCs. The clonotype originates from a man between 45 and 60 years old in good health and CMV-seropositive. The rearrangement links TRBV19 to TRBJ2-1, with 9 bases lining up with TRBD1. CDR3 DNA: TGTGCCAGTAGTATAGATCCCCCCGGGACAGGGACATCGGATGAGCAGTTCTTC. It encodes CASSIDPPGTGTSDEQFF.